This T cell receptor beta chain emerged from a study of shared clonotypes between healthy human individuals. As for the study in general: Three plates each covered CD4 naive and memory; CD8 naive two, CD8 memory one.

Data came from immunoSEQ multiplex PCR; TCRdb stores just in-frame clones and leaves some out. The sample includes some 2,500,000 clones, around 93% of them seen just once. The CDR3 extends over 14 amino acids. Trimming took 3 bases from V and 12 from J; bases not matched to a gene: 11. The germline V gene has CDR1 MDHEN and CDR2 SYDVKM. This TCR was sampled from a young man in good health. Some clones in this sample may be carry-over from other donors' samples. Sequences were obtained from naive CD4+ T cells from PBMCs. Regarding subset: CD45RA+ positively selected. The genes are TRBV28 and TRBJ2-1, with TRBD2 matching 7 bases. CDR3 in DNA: TGTGCCAGCAGTTTGGGAGGGACTCCCTTTGGGCAGTTCTTC. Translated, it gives CASSLGGTPFGQFF.